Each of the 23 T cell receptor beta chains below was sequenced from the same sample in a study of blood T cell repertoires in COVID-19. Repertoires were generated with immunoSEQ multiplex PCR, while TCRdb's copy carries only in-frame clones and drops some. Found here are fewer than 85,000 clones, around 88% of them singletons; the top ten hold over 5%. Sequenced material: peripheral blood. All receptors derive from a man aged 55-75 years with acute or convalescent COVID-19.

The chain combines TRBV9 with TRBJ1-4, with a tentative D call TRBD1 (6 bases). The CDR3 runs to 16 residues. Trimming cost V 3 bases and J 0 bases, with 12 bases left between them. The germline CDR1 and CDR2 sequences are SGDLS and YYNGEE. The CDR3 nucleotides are TGTGCCAGCAGCGCAAAAGGACAGCCAACTAATGAAAAACTGTTTTTT. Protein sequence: CASSAKGQPTNEKLFF.

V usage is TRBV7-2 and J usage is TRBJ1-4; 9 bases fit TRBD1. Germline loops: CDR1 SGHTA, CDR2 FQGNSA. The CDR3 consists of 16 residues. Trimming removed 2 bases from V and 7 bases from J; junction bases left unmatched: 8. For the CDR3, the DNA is TGTGCCAGCAGCTTATGGGCACAGGGGGCGAGTGAAAAACTGTTTTTT. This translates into CASSLWAQGASEKLFF.

The CDR3 sequence is CATSRATGKVSEAFF. DNA for the CDR3: TGTGCCACCAGCAGAGCGACAGGAAAGGTCTCTGAAGCTTTCTTT. V and J are TRBV15 and TRBJ1-1; tentatively, D is TRBD1 (6 bases). The CDR3 runs 15 residues. The V end lost 1 base, the J end lost 6 bases, and 15 bases lay between the germline ends. The germline V gene encodes CDR1 LNHNV and CDR2 YYDKDF (reference sequence).

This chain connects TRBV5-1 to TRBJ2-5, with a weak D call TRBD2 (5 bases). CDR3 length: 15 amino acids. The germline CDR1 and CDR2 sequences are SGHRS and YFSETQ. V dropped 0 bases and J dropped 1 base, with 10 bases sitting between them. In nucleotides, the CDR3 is TGCGCCAGCAGCTTGGCCTCCAGCGGCCAAGAGACCCAGTACTTC. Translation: CASSLASSGQETQYF.

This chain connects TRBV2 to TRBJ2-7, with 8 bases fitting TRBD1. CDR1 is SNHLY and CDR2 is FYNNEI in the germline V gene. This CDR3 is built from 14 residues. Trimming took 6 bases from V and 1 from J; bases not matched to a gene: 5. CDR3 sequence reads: CASSLGQGSYEQYF. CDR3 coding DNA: TGTGCCAGCAGCCTCGGACAGGGATCCTACGAGCAGTACTTC.

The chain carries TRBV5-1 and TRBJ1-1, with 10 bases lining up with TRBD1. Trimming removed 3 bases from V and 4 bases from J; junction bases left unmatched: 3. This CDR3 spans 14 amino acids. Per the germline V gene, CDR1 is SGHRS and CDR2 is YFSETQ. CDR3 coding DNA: TGCGCCAGCAGCTCGGGACAGGGGTCCACTGAAGCTTTCTTT. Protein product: CASSSGQGSTEAFF.

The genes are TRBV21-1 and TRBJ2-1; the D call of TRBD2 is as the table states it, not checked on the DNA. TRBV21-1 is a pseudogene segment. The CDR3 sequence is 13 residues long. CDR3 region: CASSRLDAGVQFF. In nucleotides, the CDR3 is TGTGCCAGCAGCAGACTCGACGCGGGGGTCCAGTTCTTC.

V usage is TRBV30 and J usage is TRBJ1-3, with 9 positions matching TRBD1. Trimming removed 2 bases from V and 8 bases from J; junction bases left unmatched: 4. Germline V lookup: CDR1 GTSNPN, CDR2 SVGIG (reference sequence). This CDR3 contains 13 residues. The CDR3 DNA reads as TGTGCCTGGAGTCGGGGACAGGGAGACACCATATATTTT. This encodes CAWSRGQGDTIYF.

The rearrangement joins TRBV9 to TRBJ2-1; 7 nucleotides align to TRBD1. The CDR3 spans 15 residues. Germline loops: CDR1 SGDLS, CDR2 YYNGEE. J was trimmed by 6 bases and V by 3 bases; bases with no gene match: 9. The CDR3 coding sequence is TGTGCCAGCAGCGCAGACACAGGGGCTGGCAATGAGCAGTTCTTC. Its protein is CASSADTGAGNEQFF.

The DNA of the CDR3 is TGCGCCAGCAGCTTGGGCGGGGGGCGAACAGATACGCAGTATTTT. As protein: CASSLGGGRTDTQYF. This chain connects TRBV5-1 to TRBJ2-3; 8 nucleotides line up with TRBD2. This CDR3 spans 15 amino acids. CDR1 is SGHRS and CDR2 is YFSETQ in the germline V gene. V was clipped by 0 bases and J by 3 bases; unmatched bases: 3.

The CDR3 is CASSEWGGAVDTQYF. In DNA form, the CDR3 reads TGTGCCAGCAGTGAATGGGGGGGGGCGGTAGATACGCAGTATTTT. The chain has TRBV25-1 and TRBJ2-3, with TRBD2 as a possible D gene (7 bases). Germline V lookup: CDR1 MGHDK, CDR2 SYGVNS. The CDR3 runs 15 residues. Trimming removed 1 base from V and 5 bases from J, with 13 bases in between.

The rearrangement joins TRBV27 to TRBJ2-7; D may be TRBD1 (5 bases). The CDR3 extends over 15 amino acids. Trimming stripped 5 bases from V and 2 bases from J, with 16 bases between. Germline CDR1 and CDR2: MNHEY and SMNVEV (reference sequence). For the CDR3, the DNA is TGTGCCAGCAGTCCCCCCAGCAGGGCCCCCTACGAGCAGTACTTC. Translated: CASSPPSRAPYEQYF.

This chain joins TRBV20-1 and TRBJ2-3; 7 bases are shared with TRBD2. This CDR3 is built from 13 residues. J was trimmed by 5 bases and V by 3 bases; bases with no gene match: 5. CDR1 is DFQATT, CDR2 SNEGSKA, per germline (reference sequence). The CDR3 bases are TGCAGTGCTAGTCGGGGGGAGGTAGATACGCAGTATTTT. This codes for CSASRGEVDTQYF.

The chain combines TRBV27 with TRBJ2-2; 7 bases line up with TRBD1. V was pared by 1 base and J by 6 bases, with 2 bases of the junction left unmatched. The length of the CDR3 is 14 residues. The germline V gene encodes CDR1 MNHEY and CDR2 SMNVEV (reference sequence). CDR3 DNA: TGTGCCAGCAGTTTATGGGACAGCGCCGGGGAGCTGTTTTTT. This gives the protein CASSLWDSAGELFF.

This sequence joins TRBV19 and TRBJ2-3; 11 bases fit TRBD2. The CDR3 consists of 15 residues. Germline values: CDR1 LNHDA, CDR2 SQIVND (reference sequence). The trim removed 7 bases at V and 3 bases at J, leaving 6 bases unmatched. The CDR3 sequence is CASNLAGGPTDTQYF. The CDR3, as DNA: TGTGCCAGTAACTTAGCGGGGGGGCCGACAGATACGCAGTATTTT.

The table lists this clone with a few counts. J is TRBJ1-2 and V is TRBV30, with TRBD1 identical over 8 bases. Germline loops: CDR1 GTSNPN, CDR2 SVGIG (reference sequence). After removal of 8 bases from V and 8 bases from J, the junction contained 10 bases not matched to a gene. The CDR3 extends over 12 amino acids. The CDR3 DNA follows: TGTGCCGCCCCTGGGACAGGAGGAGGCTACACCTTC. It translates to CAAPGTGGGYTF.

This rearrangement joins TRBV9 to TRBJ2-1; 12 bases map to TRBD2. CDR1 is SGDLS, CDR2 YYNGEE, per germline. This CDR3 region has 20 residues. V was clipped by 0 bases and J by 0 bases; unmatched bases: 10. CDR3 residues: CASSVGGPLAGGPSYNEQFF. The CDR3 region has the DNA TGTGCCAGCAGCGTAGGAGGGCCTCTAGCGGGGGGGCCCTCCTACAATGAGCAGTTCTTC.

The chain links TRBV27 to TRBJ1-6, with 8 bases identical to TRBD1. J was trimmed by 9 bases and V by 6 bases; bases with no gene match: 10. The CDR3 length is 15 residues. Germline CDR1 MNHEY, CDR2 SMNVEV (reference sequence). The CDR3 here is CASSLGQGASSPLHF. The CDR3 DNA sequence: TGTGCCAGCAGCCTCGGGCAGGGGGCGTCTTCACCCCTCCACTTT.

CDR3 region: CASSGGALSYNEQFF. In DNA, the CDR3 is TGTGCCAGCAGCGGCGGAGCCCTATCCTACAATGAGCAGTTCTTC. This chain links TRBV7-8 with TRBJ2-1; D unclear. Germline CDR1 reads SGHVS; CDR2 reads FQNEAQ. The CDR3 has 15 amino acids. Trimming left V 5 bases short and J 1 base short, with 12 bases between.

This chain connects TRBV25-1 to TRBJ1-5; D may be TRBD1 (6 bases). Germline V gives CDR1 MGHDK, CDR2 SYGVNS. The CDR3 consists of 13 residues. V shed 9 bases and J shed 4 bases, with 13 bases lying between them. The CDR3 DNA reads TGTGCCAGACTGACAGGAGATAATCAGCCCCAGCATTTT. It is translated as CARLTGDNQPQHF.

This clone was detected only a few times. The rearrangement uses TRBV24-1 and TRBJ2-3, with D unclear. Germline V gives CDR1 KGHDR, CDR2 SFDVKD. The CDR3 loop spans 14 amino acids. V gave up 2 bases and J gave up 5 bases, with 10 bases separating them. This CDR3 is CATSDYRFGDTQYF. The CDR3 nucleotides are TGTGCCACCAGTGATTATAGATTCGGAGATACGCAGTATTTT.

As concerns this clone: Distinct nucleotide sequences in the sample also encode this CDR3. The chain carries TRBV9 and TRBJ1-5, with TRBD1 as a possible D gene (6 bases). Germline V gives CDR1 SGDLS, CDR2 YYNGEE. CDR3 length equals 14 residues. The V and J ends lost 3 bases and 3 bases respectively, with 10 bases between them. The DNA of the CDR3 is TGTGCCAGCAGCGGAGGACAGTCCAATCAGCCCCAGCATTTT. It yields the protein CASSGGQSNQPQHF.

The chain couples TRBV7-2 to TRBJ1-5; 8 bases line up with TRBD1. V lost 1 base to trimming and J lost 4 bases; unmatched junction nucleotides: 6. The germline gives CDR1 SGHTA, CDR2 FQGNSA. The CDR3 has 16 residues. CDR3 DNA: TGTGCCAGCAGCTTAGATAGGACAGGGAGAAATCAGCCCCAGCATTTT. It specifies CASSLDRTGRNQPQHF.